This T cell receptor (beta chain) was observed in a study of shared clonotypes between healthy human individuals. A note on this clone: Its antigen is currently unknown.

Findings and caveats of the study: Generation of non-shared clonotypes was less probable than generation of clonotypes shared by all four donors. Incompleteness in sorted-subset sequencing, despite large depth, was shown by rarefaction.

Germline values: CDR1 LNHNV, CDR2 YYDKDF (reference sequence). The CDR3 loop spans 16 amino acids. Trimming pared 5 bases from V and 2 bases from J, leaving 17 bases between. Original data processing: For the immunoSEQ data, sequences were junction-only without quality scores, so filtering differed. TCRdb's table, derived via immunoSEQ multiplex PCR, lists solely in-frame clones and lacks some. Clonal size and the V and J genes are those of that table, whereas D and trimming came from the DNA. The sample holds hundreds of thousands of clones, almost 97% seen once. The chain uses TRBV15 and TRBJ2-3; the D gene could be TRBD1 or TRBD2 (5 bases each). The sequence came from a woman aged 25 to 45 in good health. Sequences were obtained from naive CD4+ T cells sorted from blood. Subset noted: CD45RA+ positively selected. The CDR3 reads CATSGSPHGATDTQYF. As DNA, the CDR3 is TGTGCCACCAGCGGCTCCCCTCACGGGGCCACAGATACGCAGTATTTT. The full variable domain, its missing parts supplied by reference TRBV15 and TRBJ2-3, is DAMVIQNPRYQVTQFGKPVTLSCSQTLNHNVMYWYQQKSSQAPKLLFHYYDKDFNNEADTPDNFQSRRPNTSFCFLDIRSPGLGDTAMYLCATSGSPHGATDTQYFGPGTRLTVL.